The entry that follows covers one T cell receptor (beta chain) sequence. The CDR3 totals 17 residues. The germline V gene has CDR1 MNHEY and CDR2 SVGAGI. Trimming removed 4 bases from V and 7 bases from J; junction bases left unmatched: 15. The presence of a unique molecular identifier marked each TCR cDNA molecule. TCRdb fed the 5' RACE reads into MiXCR, producing one record per CDR3 protein. Of 40,000 to 50,000 distinct CDR3 sequences listed, roughly 13% are singletons. The source of the sample is a study of spatial heterogeneity in lung cancer. Described time point: sample taken at primary tumor resection. Unsorted samples of tumor, nontumor lung or frozen PBMC had their whole RNA sequenced.

The TCR sequence derives from a male donor with early-stage non-small cell lung cancer. The starting material was PBMCs, obtained at surgery. The chain couples TRBV6-5 to TRBJ2-1, with 8 nucleotides matching TRBD2. The CDR3 bases are TGTGCCAGCAGTTTCCTCGCTCGGGGGGGCCATAGAAATGAGCAGTTCTTC. It is translated as CASSFLARGGHRNEQFF.